The source of this T cell receptor beta chain is a study of response to subunit inactivated influenza vaccine. This clonotype was seen a few times. V lost 3 bases to trimming and J lost 3 bases, with 11 bases between them. The CDR3 is made up of 14 amino acids. CDR1 ENHRY and CDR2 SYGVKD come from the germline V gene. TCRdb itself ran the RT-PCR reads through MiXCR, one entry per CDR3 protein. The data hold about 540,000 distinct CDR3 sequences, with under 30% observed a single time. This sample also appeared in a second study, on T cells expressing NK-cell markers. This second study says: TCR beta cDNA was made by 5'RACE template switching with UMIs. There were seven HCMV-seropositive donors and one seronegative donor among the eight sequenced. Whether expanded NKG2C+ T cell clones recognized HCMV stayed uncertain.

The clonotype originates from a man aged 50 to 59 who received an inactivated influenza vaccine. The chain joins TRBV10-3 to TRBJ1-1; D uncertain. Sequenced material: CD4+ T cells sorted from PBMCs, taken roughly 12 days after vaccination. CDR3 DNA: TGTGCCATCAGTGACGCCCGGAAGGACACTGAAGCTTTCTTT. It codes for CAISDARKDTEAFF.